These 32 T cell receptor beta chains came from one sample sequenced in a study of blood T cell repertoires in COVID-19. Repertoires were generated with immunoSEQ multiplex PCR, while TCRdb's copy carries only in-frame clones and drops some. The sample has roughly 370,000 clones, 80% to 90% seen once; the top ten hold roughly a tenth. Sequenced material: PBMCs or T cells enriched from blood (not recorded which). All receptors come from a woman aged 45-65 years who had recovered from COVID-19.

A word on this clone: The sample has other DNA sequences that encode this CDR3 too. The chain couples TRBV9 to TRBJ1-6, with 9 bases aligning to TRBD1. Germline V CDR1 and CDR2: SGDLS, YYNGEE. The CDR3 totals 15 residues. Trimming removed 0 bases from V and 8 bases from J; junction bases left unmatched: 3. Here the CDR3 reads CASSVAGQGYSPLHF. CDR3 DNA sequence: TGTGCCAGCAGCGTAGCCGGACAGGGGTATTCACCCCTCCACTTT.

The chain employs TRBV3-1 (or the pseudogene TRBV3-2) and TRBJ1-1; D ambiguous. Trimming took 3 bases from V and 4 from J, leaving 12 bases between them. Germline values: CDR1 LGHDT, CDR2 YNNKEL (reference sequence). The CDR3 is made up of 14 amino acids. The CDR3, as DNA: TGTGCCAGCAGCCATGGAGGTAAGGGCACTGAAGCTTTCTTT. Residues: CASSHGGKGTEAFF.

The count of this clone is one. The rearrangement uses TRBV10-3 and TRBJ1-2; 12 bases match TRBD1. CDR1 and CDR2 (germline): ENHRY, SYGVKD. The trim removed 3 bases at V and 4 bases at J, leaving 9 bases unmatched. The CDR3 consists of 17 residues. Here the CDR3 DNA reads TGTGCCATCAGTGACCGGGACAGGGGGCGTCTTGGCTATGGCTACACCTTC. Residues: CAISDRDRGRLGYGYTF.

V and J are TRBV3-1 (or the pseudogene TRBV3-2) and TRBJ1-5, with D perhaps matching TRBD1 (6 bases). The V end was cut by 4 bases, the J end by 1 base, with 14 bases between. CDR3 length: 16 amino acids. Germline-derived CDR1 and CDR2 are LGHDT and YNNKEL (reference sequence). CDR3 residues: CASSLGSQGSNQPQHF. The DNA for the CDR3 is TGTGCCAGCAGCCTGGGTAGCCAGGGGAGCAATCAGCCCCAGCATTTT.

The chain employs TRBV30 and TRBJ1-2; D gene uncertain. Germline CDR1 GTSNPN, CDR2 SVGIG (reference sequence). Trimming removed 1 base at V and 8 bases at J, with 8 bases between. This CDR3 region has 11 residues. CDR3 nucleotides: TGTGCCTGGAGTGGAGGGCCCGGCTACACCTTC. Protein product: CAWSGGPGYTF.

The V call is TRBV20-1, the J call TRBJ2-1, with D unclear. The V and J ends lost 5 bases and 7 bases respectively, with 9 bases between them. The CDR3 is 11 amino acids. CDR1 and CDR2 (germline): DFQATT, SNEGSKA (reference sequence). CDR3 residues: CSALYLNEQFF. The CDR3, as DNA: TGCAGTGCTCTTTACTTGAATGAGCAGTTCTTC.

The rearrangement joins TRBV9 to TRBJ2-2, with a possible D match to TRBD2 (6 bases). There are 13 residues in the CDR3. Germline CDR1 SGDLS, CDR2 YYNGEE. V dropped 6 bases and J dropped 7 bases, with 13 bases sitting between them. As DNA, the CDR3 is TGTGCCAGCAATAGCCGGGAGCACGGGGAGCTGTTTTTT. Translated: CASNSREHGELFF.

The CDR3 protein is CASSPGALSGNTIYF. The CDR3 DNA sequence: TGTGCCAGCAGCCCAGGGGCCCTTTCTGGAAACACCATATATTTT. The V gene is TRBV6-5, the J gene TRBJ1-3, with a tentative D call TRBD1 (6 bases). Germline lookup yields CDR1 MNHEY and CDR2 SVGAGI. Trimming removed 6 bases at V and 1 base at J, with 13 bases between. CDR3 length: 15 residues.

This chain uses TRBV30 with TRBJ1-3; D is unclear. V was pared by 3 bases and J by 0 bases, with 3 bases between. This CDR3 has 12 residues. Germline CDR1 and CDR2: GTSNPN and SVGIG (reference sequence). In DNA form, the CDR3 reads TGTGCCTGGAGCAACTCTGGAAACACCATATATTTT. Its translation is CAWSNSGNTIYF.

The chain has TRBV4-3 and TRBJ2-1; D might be TRBD2 (6 bases). The CDR3 length is 12 residues. The germline gives CDR1 LGHNA, CDR2 YSLEER. The germline V and J ends were trimmed by 3 bases and 8 bases, with 8 bases remaining between them. CDR3 sequence: CASSHTSHEQFF. The CDR3 nucleotides read TGCGCCAGCAGCCATACTAGCCATGAGCAGTTCTTC.

V gene TRBV15 combines with J gene TRBJ1-5; TRBD1 matches at 7 bases. The CDR3 extends over 18 amino acids. Per the germline V gene, CDR1 is LNHNV and CDR2 is YYDKDF (reference sequence). With V trimmed by 2 bases and J by 9 bases, 19 bases remained unmatched. CDR3 residues: CATSRPAFSDRTPRPQHF. As DNA, the CDR3 is TGTGCCACCAGCAGACCGGCTTTTTCGGACAGGACCCCTCGGCCCCAGCATTTT.

V gene TRBV7-8 combines with J gene TRBJ1-3; 7 bases line up with TRBD1. In germline, CDR1 is SGHVS, CDR2 FQNEAQ. This CDR3 has 18 amino acids. V lost 5 bases, J lost 0 bases, and 13 bases stayed unmatched. CDR3 amino acids: CASSPRQGLTHSGNTIYF. The CDR3 bases are TGTGCCAGCAGCCCCCGACAGGGCCTTACTCACTCTGGAAACACCATATATTTT. Full variable domain (remainder filled in from reference TRBV7-8 and TRBJ1-3): GAGVSQSPRYKVAKRGQDVALRCDPISGHVSLFWYQQALGQGPEFLTYFQNEAQLDKSGLPSDRFFAERPEGSVSTLKIQRTQQEDSAVYLCASSPRQGLTHSGNTIYFGEGSWLTVV.

The chain recombines TRBV9 with TRBJ1-6; no firm D call. Trimming shortened V by 7 bases and J by 6 bases, and 17 bases separated the two germline ends. The CDR3 length is 15 residues. The germline gives CDR1 SGDLS, CDR2 YYNGEE. CDR3 in DNA: TGTGCCAGCGGATCCCCGGCAGGAGGTAATTCACCCCTCCACTTT. Its protein product is CASGSPAGGNSPLHF.

V usage is TRBV7-9 and J usage is TRBJ1-1, with 8 nucleotides matching TRBD1. CDR1 and CDR2 (germline): SEHNR, FQNEAQ (reference sequence). V was clipped by 5 bases and J by 7 bases; unmatched bases: 3. This CDR3 is built from 12 residues. The CDR3 bases are TGTGCCAGCAGCCCCGGACAGGGTGAAGCTTTCTTT. Translation gives CASSPGQGEAFF.

The CDR3 region is CAWGPGGGTYNEQFF. The CDR3 DNA is TGTGCCTGGGGCCCTGGTGGCGGAACCTACAATGAGCAGTTCTTC. The J gene is TRBJ2-1, the V gene TRBV30; D is ambiguous. V was cut by 5 bases and J by 2 bases, with 16 bases left in between. The CDR3 runs to 15 residues. CDR1 and CDR2 (germline): GTSNPN, SVGIG (reference sequence).

The chain combines TRBV5-1 with TRBJ2-1; 9 bases align to TRBD2. This CDR3 is built from 13 residues. J gave up 7 bases and V 4 bases, and 3 bases lay outside the gene matches. Germline V lookup: CDR1 SGHRS, CDR2 YFSETQ. In DNA form, the CDR3 reads TGCGCCAGCAGCCAGACTAGCGGAAATGAGCAGTTCTTC. Its protein product is CASSQTSGNEQFF.

CDR3 coding DNA: TGTGCCAGCAGTTCGGGGGGAAGTGAAGCTTTCTTT. Its protein is CASSSGGSEAFF. The rearrangement uses TRBV27 and TRBJ1-1; D is possibly TRBD1 (5 bases). CDR1 MNHEY and CDR2 SMNVEV come from the germline V gene (reference sequence). The length of the CDR3 is 12 residues. V was pared by 4 bases and J by 7 bases, with 10 bases between.

The V gene is TRBV5-5, the J gene TRBJ1-1; TRBD1 agrees at 12 bases. The germline V gene has CDR1 SGHKS and CDR2 YYEKEE (reference sequence). CDR3 size: 14 residues. The J segment lost 5 bases and the V segment lost 4 bases, leaving 3 bases of the junction unmatched. This chain's CDR3 is CASSRGQGATEAFF. The DNA of the CDR3 is TGTGCCAGCAGCCGGGGACAGGGGGCGACTGAAGCTTTCTTT.

V usage is TRBV2 and J usage is TRBJ2-7; perhaps TRBD1 as D (5 bases). The V end was cut by 4 bases, the J end by 3 bases, with 10 bases between. The CDR3 is 13 residues long. Germline CDR1 is SNHLY and CDR2 is FYNNEI. The CDR3 is CASSVAQGYEQYF. CDR3 sequence (DNA): TGTGCCAGCAGTGTTGCCCAGGGCTACGAGCAGTACTTC.

The V and J genes are TRBV30 and TRBJ1-1, with TRBD1 matching over 10 bases. The CDR3 length is 14 residues. V was clipped by 1 base and J by 1 base; unmatched bases: 0. Germline assignment: CDR1 GTSNPN and CDR2 SVGIG (reference sequence). CDR3: CAWSGTGGNTEAFF. The CDR3 DNA reads TGTGCCTGGAGTGGGACAGGGGGGAACACTGAAGCTTTCTTT.

The CDR3 DNA sequence: TGTGCCAGCAGTGTTCGGTGCTCCTACGAGCAGTACTTC. Translation gives CASSVRCSYEQYF. The chain employs TRBV6-4 and TRBJ2-7; D call uncertain. This CDR3 contains 13 residues. The V end was cut by 4 bases, the J end by 0 bases, with 7 bases between. The V gene's germline CDR1 is MRHNA and CDR2 SNTAGT.

There are a few counts of this clone. The V and J genes are TRBV6-1 and TRBJ1-1; D is undetermined. The germline V gene encodes CDR1 MNHNS and CDR2 SASEGT. The V end lost 3 bases, the J end lost 5 bases, and 19 bases lay between the germline ends. This CDR3 comprises 16 residues. In DNA form, the CDR3 reads TGTGCCAGCAGTGATAAACCCCACGGGAGGGATACTGAAGCTTTCTTT. Residues: CASSDKPHGRDTEAFF.

This sequence joins TRBV10-3 and TRBJ2-7, with D perhaps matching TRBD2 (7 bases). The CDR3 covers 14 residues. V was shortened by 2 bases and J by 13 bases, with 21 bases between the two germline ends. Germline loops: CDR1 ENHRY, CDR2 SYGVKD. CDR3 DNA sequence: TGTGCCATCAGTGAGCAAGGGGGGGGAACTCCGAACTACTTC. It yields the protein CAISEQGGGTPNYF.

The chain couples TRBV11-2 to TRBJ2-3; TRBD1 matches at 9 bases. Trimming at V came to 4 bases and at J to 2 bases, leaving 7 bases not matched to a gene. This CDR3 is 16 amino acids long. Per the germline V gene, CDR1 is SGHAT and CDR2 is FQNNGV. CDR3 sequence reads: CASSYRTGENTDTQYF. CDR3 sequence (DNA): TGTGCCAGCAGCTACCGGACAGGGGAAAACACAGATACGCAGTATTTT.

This rearrangement joins TRBV7-2 to TRBJ2-1, with TRBD2 matching over 12 bases. This CDR3 spans 19 amino acids. The germline V gene has CDR1 SGHTA and CDR2 FQGNSA. Losses at the gene ends were 2 bases for V and 1 base for J; bases not matched to a gene: 9. The CDR3 loop is CASSLPSGGALLSYNEQFF. In nucleotides, the CDR3 is TGTGCCAGCAGCTTACCTAGCGGGGGGGCTCTATTGTCCTACAATGAGCAGTTCTTC. Using reference TRBV7-2 and TRBJ2-1 for the parts outside the CDR3, the full variable domain is GAGVSQSPSNKVTEKGKDVELRCDPISGHTALYWYRQSLGQGLEFLIYFQGNSAPDKSGLPSDRFSAERTGGSVSTLTIQRTQQEDSAVYLCASSLPSGGALLSYNEQFFGPGTRLTVL.

V gene TRBV5-1 combines with J gene TRBJ2-1; 7 bases map to TRBD2. Losses at the gene ends were 2 bases for V and 4 bases for J; bases not matched to a gene: 6. The CDR3 is made up of 15 amino acids. Germline CDR1 reads SGHRS; CDR2 reads YFSETQ. The CDR3 nucleotides are TGCGCCAGCAGCTTAAGCGGGGATACATACAATGAGCAGTTCTTC. Translation gives CASSLSGDTYNEQFF.

This clone was counted a few times. This sequence joins TRBV28 and TRBJ1-2; TRBD1 matches 7 bases. From germline, CDR1 is MDHEN and CDR2 SYDVKM. The CDR3 has 15 residues. Trimming at V came to 11 bases and at J to 6 bases, leaving 18 bases not matched to a gene. CDR3 sequence (DNA): TGTGCCGCCTCTTCCGGAGGGGGCGCCGTAGATGGCTACACCTTC. Encoded protein: CAASSGGGAVDGYTF.

This clone was counted a single time. This chain uses TRBV5-6 with TRBJ2-7; D ambiguous. Trimming cost V 2 bases and J 5 bases, with 23 bases left between them. CDR3 length: 17 residues. Germline V gives CDR1 SGHDT, CDR2 YYEEEE. The CDR3 is CASSFNPRSLKVDEQYF. In DNA, the CDR3 is TGTGCCAGCAGCTTCAATCCCAGGTCGTTAAAGGTGGACGAGCAGTACTTC. Filled out from reference TRBV5-6 and TRBJ2-7, the complete variable domain reads DAGVTQSPTHLIKTRGQQVTLRCSPKSGHDTVSWYQQALGQGPQFIFQYYEEEERQRGNFPDRFSGHQFPNYSSELNVNALLLGDSALYLCASSFNPRSLKVDEQYFGPGTRLTVT.

This chain connects TRBV28 to TRBJ2-7; D ambiguous. The CDR3 spans 16 residues. In germline, CDR1 is MDHEN, CDR2 SYDVKM. V lost 2 bases and J lost 2, with 16 bases in between. CDR3 sequence: CASSLTPAGLTYEQYF. The CDR3 region has the DNA TGTGCCAGCAGTTTAACCCCGGCAGGCCTAACCTACGAGCAGTACTTC.

The chain links TRBV10-2 to TRBJ2-3; D gene ambiguous. Deletions cut 0 bases from V and 3 bases from J, with 4 bases between. CDR1 is WSHSY and CDR2 is SAAADI in the germline V gene. The CDR3 has 13 residues. CDR3 DNA: TGCGCCAGCAGTGAGTCTATAACAGATACGCAGTATTTT. Its translation: CASSESITDTQYF.

This clone was observed once. The rearrangement links TRBV7-2 to TRBJ2-7, with 10 bases aligning to TRBD1. The CDR3 sequence is 15 residues long. Germline-derived CDR1 and CDR2 are SGHTA and FQGNSA. The V and J ends lost 1 base and 6 bases, in that order; junction bases with no gene match: 6. The DNA of the CDR3 is TGTGCCAGCAGCTTAGTGCTGGGACAGGGGTCCGAGCAGTACTTC. Translation: CASSLVLGQGSEQYF.

This chain links TRBV27 with TRBJ2-1, with D possibly TRBD2 on 7 matching bases. The germline V gene encodes CDR1 MNHEY and CDR2 SMNVEV (reference sequence). This CDR3 contains 17 residues. V lost 4 bases and J 6 bases, leaving 22 bases between the germline ends. Here the CDR3 DNA reads TGTGCCAGCAGTTCAACATCCTTGGGGGGGGGCGTCAATGAGCAGTTCTTC. Its translation is CASSSTSLGGGVNEQFF.